This paragraph covers one T cell receptor beta chain sequence. Its antigen is as yet unknown. The sample is drawn from a study of CD8+ T cells in alopecia areata. cDNA reverse transcribed from extracted RNA served as the sequencing template. Sequencing used immunoSEQ multiplex PCR; TCRdb keeps in-frame clones, though not all of them. The profile shows about 190,000 clones, 60% of them singletons. Treatment specified: oral pan-JAK inhibitor, 5-10 mg twice daily. Sampling of alopecia areata patients yielded lesional scalp punch biopsies as well as peripheral blood. Study-level findings and limits: Lesional scalp displayed greater clonality than normal scalp, most notably in alopecia totalis/universalis.

V was clipped by 6 bases and J by 6 bases, with 16 bases between them. The CDR3 has 14 residues. Per the germline V gene, CDR1 is SGHDT and CDR2 is YYEEEE. V gene TRBV5-6 combines with J gene TRBJ2-1; tentative D call: TRBD2 (5 bases). The TCR was taken from a human donor with alopecia areata. The sample consisted of CD4+ T cells sorted from blood, taken at week 24, from a patient treated with tofacitinib. For the CDR3, the DNA is TGTGCCAGCATTTCGGTCCTAGCCCCCAATGAGCAGTTCTTC. It specifies CASISVLAPNEQFF. The full variable domain, its missing parts supplied by reference TRBV5-6 and TRBJ2-1, is DAGVTQSPTHLIKTRGQQVTLRCSPKSGHDTVSWYQQALGQGPQFIFQYYEEEERQRGNFPDRFSGHQFPNYSSELNVNALLLGDSALYLCASISVLAPNEQFFGPGTRLTVL.